What follows is one TCR beta chain and its context. Its target is not known. This sample stems from a study of cytomegalovirus exposure and HLA in healthy donors. In the study overall: Prior work identified 95 million to 120 million unique TCR beta sequences in some 200 million T cells. Overall study results and limits: HLA-A and HLA-B allele assignments for most subjects were reportedly predicted accurately using TCR beta sequences. In terms of immune exposure information, only CMV serostatus was available.

The CDR3 extends over 15 amino acids. Germline V CDR1 and CDR2: LNHDA, SQIVND (reference sequence). After removal of 5 bases from V and 4 bases from J, the junction contained 9 bases not matched to a gene. Both 60 Vbeta primers and 13 Jbeta primers went into the PCR. Sequencing used immunoSEQ multiplex PCR; TCRdb keeps in-frame clones, though not all of them. The table lists roughly 150,000 clones, 70% to 90% of them singletons. The V gene is TRBV19, the J gene TRBJ2-3, with 7 bases matching TRBD2. Material for sequencing was PBMCs. This TCR was recovered from a man aged 25 to 45 in good health and CMV-seropositive. CDR3 DNA sequence: TGTGCCAGTAGTCTACGGGACTATAGATCAGATACGCAGTATTTT. Its protein product is CASSLRDYRSDTQYF.